Presented here are 21 T cell receptor beta chains from one specimen sequenced in a study of OX40 agonist ivuxolimab in advanced cancers. The data were produced by immunoSEQ multiplex PCR, yet TCRdb's version contains in-frame clones alone and is incomplete. Seen here are under 90,000 clones, less than 90% observed once, and the top ten hold less than 2.5%. The material sequenced was CD4+ or CD8+ T cells sorted from blood, taken in a trial of the OX40 agonist ivuxolimab. These TCRs come from an adult with an advanced solid tumor such as melanoma, head and neck, liver or kidney cancer.

The CDR3 sequence: CASSENRRSAETQYF. For the CDR3, the DNA is TGTGCCAGCAGTGAAAACAGGAGGAGCGCGGAGACCCAGTACTTC. V usage is TRBV2 and J usage is TRBJ2-5; D could derive from TRBD1 or TRBD2 (5 bases each). The V end was cut by 2 bases, the J end by 5 bases, with 15 bases between. Germline-derived CDR1 and CDR2 are SNHLY and FYNNEI. The CDR3 has 15 amino acids. Full variable domain (rest looked up from reference TRBV2 and TRBJ2-5): EPEVTQTPSHQVTQMGQEVILRCVPISNHLYFYWYRQILGQKVEFLVSFYNNEISEKSEIFDDQFSVERPDGSNFTLKIRSTKLEDSAMYFCASSENRRSAETQYFGPGTRLLVL.

V is TRBV6-5 and J is TRBJ2-7; 7 bases are a match to TRBD1. CDR1 is MNHEY and CDR2 is SVGAGI in the germline V gene. Trimming took 5 bases from V and 2 from J; bases not matched to a gene: 6. The CDR3 sequence is 14 residues long. The CDR3 region has the DNA TGTGCCAGCAGTCCATACAGGGGCACCTACGAGCAGTACTTC. Translating it yields CASSPYRGTYEQYF.

The J gene is TRBJ1-1, the V gene TRBV2; D gene ambiguous. The germline V gene encodes CDR1 SNHLY and CDR2 FYNNEI. V lost 5 bases, J lost 0 bases, and 16 bases lay in between. CDR3 length: 16 residues. The CDR3 region has the DNA TGTGCCAGCAGTTCGGGCCCGTTACCGTTGAACACTGAAGCTTTCTTT. Amino acids: CASSSGPLPLNTEAFF.

The chain carries TRBV19 and TRBJ2-1, with 7 bases identical to TRBD2. Per germline, CDR1 LNHDA and CDR2 SQIVND (reference sequence). Trimming cost V 3 bases and J 4 bases; bases outside gene matches: 9. CDR3 size: 16 residues. This chain's CDR3 is CASSIYSSGSYNEQFF. CDR3 coding DNA: TGTGCCAGTAGTATCTATTCTAGCGGATCGTACAATGAGCAGTTCTTC.

The rearrangement joins TRBV6-5 to TRBJ2-2, with TRBD2 matching over 8 bases. Germline V CDR1 and CDR2: MNHEY, SVGAGI. The CDR3 covers 15 residues. The J segment lost 3 bases and the V segment lost 6 bases, leaving 6 bases of the junction unmatched. The CDR3 sequence is CASRQQRGHTGELFF. CDR3 nucleotide sequence: TGTGCCAGCAGACAGCAGCGGGGGCACACCGGGGAGCTGTTTTTT.

J is TRBJ2-3 and V is TRBV25-1; the D gene is possibly TRBD1 (5 bases). The germline V gene encodes CDR1 MGHDK and CDR2 SYGVNS. Trimming shortened V by 11 bases and J by 2 bases, and 11 bases separated the two germline ends. CDR3 length: 12 residues. The CDR3: CAVQGFTDTQYF. The CDR3 nucleotides read TGTGCCGTCCAGGGTTTCACAGATACGCAGTATTTT.

This chain uses TRBV28 with TRBJ1-1; no firm D call. Trimming cost V 8 bases and J 4 bases, with 20 bases left between them. The V gene's germline CDR1 is MDHEN and CDR2 SYDVKM. This CDR3 contains 15 residues. The CDR3 bases are TGTGCCAGCCCCCCCCGACCGGACCGGAGCACTGAAGCTTTCTTT. Encoded protein: CASPPRPDRSTEAFF.

This chain joins TRBV2 and TRBJ2-3; D tentatively reads TRBD1 or TRBD2 (6 bases each). Germline V lookup: CDR1 SNHLY, CDR2 FYNNEI. Trimming took off 6 bases at V and 0 bases at J, with 13 bases between the two ends. CDR3 length equals 15 residues. CDR3 coding DNA: TGTGCCAGCAGCCAACAGGGACTCAGCACAGATACGCAGTATTTT. Residues: CASSQQGLSTDTQYF.

V usage is TRBV15 and J usage is TRBJ2-5; D unresolved. CDR3 length equals 15 residues. V gave up 5 bases and J gave up 0 bases, with 13 bases separating them. CDR1 is LNHNV, CDR2 YYDKDF, per germline (reference sequence). The CDR3 loop is CATSGNGRHQETQYF. The CDR3 DNA sequence: TGTGCCACCAGCGGGAACGGACGGCACCAAGAGACCCAGTACTTC.

The V call is TRBV27, the J call TRBJ1-1; D not certain. The germline V gene has CDR1 MNHEY and CDR2 SMNVEV (reference sequence). The CDR3 sequence is 13 residues long. V lost 3 bases to trimming and J lost 4 bases, with 9 bases between them. The CDR3 loop is CASSFGRATEAFF. The CDR3 coding sequence is TGTGCCAGCAGTTTCGGAAGGGCCACTGAAGCTTTCTTT.

This clone was seen more than once but under ten times. In DNA, the CDR3 is TGTGCCAGCAGTTTATTCGCCCCCCTGGGAGCCAAAAACATTCAGTACTTC. This gives the protein CASSLFAPLGAKNIQYF. This sequence joins TRBV28 and TRBJ2-4, with D hard to call. The CDR3 extends over 17 amino acids. The ends were cut back, 1 base at V and 0 bases at J, with 13 bases in the middle. CDR1 is MDHEN, CDR2 SYDVKM, per germline.

J is TRBJ2-7 and V is TRBV28; tentatively, D is TRBD2 (5 bases). The germline V gene has CDR1 MDHEN and CDR2 SYDVKM. The CDR3 is 14 amino acids. V was clipped by 6 bases and J by 2 bases, with 14 bases between them. The CDR3 nucleotides read TGTGCCAGCAGGAAGAGGGATCCGCCCTACGAGCAGTACTTC. As protein: CASRKRDPPYEQYF.

CDR3 protein: CASSYAGQTGNTIYF. In DNA form, the CDR3 reads TGTGCCAGCAGTTACGCCGGACAGACAGGAAACACCATATATTTT. This rearrangement joins TRBV6-6 to TRBJ1-3; TRBD1 might be the D (6 bases). The CDR3 contains 15 residues. Trimming shortened V by 2 bases and J by 4 bases, and 12 bases separated the two germline ends. CDR1 MNHNY and CDR2 SVGAGI come from the germline V gene (reference sequence).

The rearrangement uses TRBV7-2 and TRBJ2-2; TRBD1 matches 12 bases. This CDR3 spans 17 amino acids. Germline V lookup: CDR1 SGHTA, CDR2 FQGNSA. Germline trimming cut 5 bases from V and 5 bases from J; bases unmatched to any gene: 9. CDR3 amino acids: CASSPRAGQGATGELFF. The DNA for the CDR3 is TGTGCCAGCAGCCCACGAGCGGGACAGGGGGCGACCGGGGAGCTGTTTTTT.

The rearrangement uses TRBV19 and TRBJ2-5, with a weak D call TRBD2 (5 bases). Germline V gives CDR1 LNHDA, CDR2 SQIVND (reference sequence). CDR3 length: 13 amino acids. Deletions cut 4 bases from V and 5 bases from J, with 11 bases between. CDR3 sequence reads: CASSTRPGETQYF. The CDR3 coding sequence is TGTGCCAGTAGTACCCGTCCGGGGGAGACCCAGTACTTC.

This chain connects TRBV9 to TRBJ2-3; D is uncertain. This CDR3 region has 12 residues. CDR1 is SGDLS, CDR2 YYNGEE, per germline. The ends were cut back, 3 bases at V and 0 bases at J, with 2 bases in the middle. The CDR3 sequence is CASSGSTDTQYF. CDR3 sequence (DNA): TGTGCCAGCAGCGGGAGCACAGATACGCAGTATTTT.

V and J are TRBV19 and TRBJ1-5; tentatively, D is TRBD1 (5 bases). Trimming left V 4 bases short and J 6 bases short, with 19 bases between. CDR1 is LNHDA and CDR2 is SQIVND in the germline V gene (reference sequence). This CDR3 has 16 residues. This CDR3 is CASSRGPGPTGQPQHF. The CDR3 nucleotides are TGTGCCAGTAGTAGGGGCCCCGGTCCGACGGGTCAGCCCCAGCATTTT. The full variable domain, rest sourced from reference TRBV19 and TRBJ1-5, is DGGITQSPKYLFRKEGQNVTLSCEQNLNHDAMYWYRQDPGQGLRLIYYSQIVNDFQKGDIAEGYSVSREKKESFPLTVTSAQKNPTAFYLCASSRGPGPTGQPQHFGDGTRLSIL.

This rearrangement joins TRBV7-2 to TRBJ2-5, with 7 bases lining up with TRBD1. This CDR3 has 15 amino acids. Losses at the gene ends were 5 bases for V and 4 bases for J; bases not matched to a gene: 10. Germline V gene data show CDR1 as SGHTA and CDR2 as FQGNSA. This chain's CDR3 is CASSPVQGVVETQYF. CDR3 in DNA: TGTGCCAGCAGCCCGGTCCAGGGGGTGGTAGAGACCCAGTACTTC.

CDR3 nucleotides: TGTGCCAGCAGTGTGGGAGGGGGCTACTATGGCTACACCTTC. Residues: CASSVGGGYYGYTF. The chain joins TRBV6-5 to TRBJ1-2, with 7 bases aligning to TRBD1. V shed 5 bases and J 3 bases; nucleotides not matched to a gene: 6. Germline lookup yields CDR1 MNHEY and CDR2 SVGAGI. There are 14 residues in the CDR3.

Only one count was recorded for this clone. The gene calls are TRBV13 and TRBJ2-2; 12 nucleotides align to TRBD2. Germline V CDR1 and CDR2: PRHDT, FYEKMQ (reference sequence). V lost 5 bases and J lost 6; bases outside the gene matches: 7. CDR3 length: 16 amino acids. The CDR3 protein is CASSPRLAGVPGELFF. The CDR3 region has the DNA TGTGCCAGCAGCCCCAGACTAGCGGGAGTTCCCGGGGAGCTGTTTTTT. The entire variable domain, with the rest obtained from reference TRBV13 and TRBJ2-2, is as follows: AAGVIQSPRHLIKEKRETATLKCYPIPRHDTVYWYQQGPGQDPQFLISFYEKMQSDKGSIPDRFSAQQFSDYHSELNMSSLELGDSALYFCASSPRLAGVPGELFFGEGSRLTVL.

The table lists this clone with a few counts. Other DNA sequences of this sample code for an identical CDR3. The rearrangement uses TRBV2 and TRBJ2-5; 7 bases line up with TRBD1. CDR1 and CDR2 (germline): SNHLY, FYNNEI. Germline trimming cut 5 bases from V and 4 bases from J; bases unmatched to any gene: 1. CDR3 size: 12 residues. The DNA of the CDR3 is TGTGCCAGCAGTAGACAGGGAGAGACCCAGTACTTC. It is translated as CASSRQGETQYF.